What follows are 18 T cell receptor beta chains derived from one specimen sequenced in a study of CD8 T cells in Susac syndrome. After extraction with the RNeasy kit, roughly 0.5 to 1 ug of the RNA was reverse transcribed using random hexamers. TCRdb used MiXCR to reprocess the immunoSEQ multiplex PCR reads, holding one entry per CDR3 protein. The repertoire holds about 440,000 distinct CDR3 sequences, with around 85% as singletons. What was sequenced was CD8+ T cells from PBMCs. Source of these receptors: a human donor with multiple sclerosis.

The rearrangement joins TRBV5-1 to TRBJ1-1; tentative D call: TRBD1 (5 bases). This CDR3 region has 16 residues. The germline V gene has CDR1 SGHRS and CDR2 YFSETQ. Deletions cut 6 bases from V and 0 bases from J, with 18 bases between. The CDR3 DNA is TGCGCCAGCAAAAGCGATAGACAGCTCATGAACACTGAAGCTTTCTTT. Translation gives CASKSDRQLMNTEAFF.

The chain's CDR3 is CASSQDLEVVHTEAFF. The CDR3 DNA is TGTGCCAGCAGCCAAGATCTCGAGGTCGTACACACTGAAGCTTTCTTT. The genes are TRBV3-1 and TRBJ1-1; D gene ambiguous. CDR1 is LGHDT and CDR2 is YNNKEL in the germline V gene (reference sequence). There are 16 residues in the CDR3. V was clipped by 0 bases and J by 3 bases, with 14 bases between them.

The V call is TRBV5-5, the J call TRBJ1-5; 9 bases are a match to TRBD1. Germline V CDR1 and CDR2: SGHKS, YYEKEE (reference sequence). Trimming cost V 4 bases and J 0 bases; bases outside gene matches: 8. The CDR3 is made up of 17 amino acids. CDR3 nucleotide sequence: TGTGCCAGCAGCCATAGGGACAGGGTTTATAGCAATCAGCCCCAGCATTTT. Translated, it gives CASSHRDRVYSNQPQHF.

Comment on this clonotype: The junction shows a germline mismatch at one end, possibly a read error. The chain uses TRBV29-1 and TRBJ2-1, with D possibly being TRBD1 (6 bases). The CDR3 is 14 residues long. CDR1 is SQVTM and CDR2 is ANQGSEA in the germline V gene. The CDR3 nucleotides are TGCAGCGTTAAAGACCAGGGGTCTTACAATGAGCAGTTCTTC. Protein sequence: CSVKDQGSYNEQFF.

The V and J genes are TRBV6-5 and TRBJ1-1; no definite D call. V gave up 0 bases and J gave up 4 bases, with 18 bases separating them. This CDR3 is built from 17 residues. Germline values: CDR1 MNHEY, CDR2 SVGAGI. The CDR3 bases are TGTGCCAGCAGTTACTCGATAGCAATCAAAGGTGGCACTGAAGCTTTCTTT. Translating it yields CASSYSIAIKGGTEAFF.

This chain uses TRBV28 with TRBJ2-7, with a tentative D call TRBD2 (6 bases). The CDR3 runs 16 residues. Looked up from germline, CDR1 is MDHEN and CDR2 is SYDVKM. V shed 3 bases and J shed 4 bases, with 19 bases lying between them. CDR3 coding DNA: TGTGCCAGCAGTTTCGGGGAGACAACCGGGACTTACGAGCAGTACTTC. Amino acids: CASSFGETTGTYEQYF.

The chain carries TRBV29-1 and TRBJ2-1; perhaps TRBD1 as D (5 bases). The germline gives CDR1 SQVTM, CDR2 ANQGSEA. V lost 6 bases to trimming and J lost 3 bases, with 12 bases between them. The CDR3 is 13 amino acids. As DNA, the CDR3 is TGCAGCGTAGCAGGGTTTGACTACAATGAGCAGTTCTTC. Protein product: CSVAGFDYNEQFF.

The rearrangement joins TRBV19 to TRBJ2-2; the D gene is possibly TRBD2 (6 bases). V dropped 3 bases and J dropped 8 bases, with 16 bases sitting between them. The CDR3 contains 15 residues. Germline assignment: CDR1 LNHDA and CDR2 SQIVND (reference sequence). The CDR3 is CASSMVGGPVGELFF. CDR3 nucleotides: TGTGCCAGTAGTATGGTGGGAGGCCCTGTAGGGGAGCTGTTTTTT.

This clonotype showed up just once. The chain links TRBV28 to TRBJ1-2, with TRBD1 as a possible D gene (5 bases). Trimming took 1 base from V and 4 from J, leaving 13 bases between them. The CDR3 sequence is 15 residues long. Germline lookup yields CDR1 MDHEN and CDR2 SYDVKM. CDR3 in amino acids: CASSLLVGTVYGYTF. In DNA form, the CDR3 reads TGTGCCAGCAGTTTATTAGTAGGGACGGTCTATGGCTACACCTTC.

The CDR3 spells CASSYSSVVQETQYF. In nucleotides, the CDR3 is TGTGCCAGCAGTTACTCGAGCGTGGTCCAAGAGACCCAGTACTTC. J is TRBJ2-5 and V is TRBV6-5, with unresolved D. The CDR3 runs 15 residues. Deletions cut 0 bases from V and 1 base from J, with 9 bases between. Per germline, CDR1 MNHEY and CDR2 SVGAGI.

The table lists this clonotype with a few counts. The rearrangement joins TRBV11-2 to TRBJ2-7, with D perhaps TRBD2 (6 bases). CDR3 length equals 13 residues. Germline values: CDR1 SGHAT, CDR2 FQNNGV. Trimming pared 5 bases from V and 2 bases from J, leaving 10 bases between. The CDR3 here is CASSPRTTYEQYF. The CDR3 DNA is TGTGCCAGCAGCCCCCGGACTACCTACGAGCAGTACTTC.

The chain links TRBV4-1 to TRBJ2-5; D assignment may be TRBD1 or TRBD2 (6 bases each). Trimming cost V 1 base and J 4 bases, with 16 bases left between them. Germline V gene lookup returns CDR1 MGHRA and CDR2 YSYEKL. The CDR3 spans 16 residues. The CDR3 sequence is CASSQVLDEGGETQYF. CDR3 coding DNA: TGCGCCAGCAGCCAAGTTCTGGACGAGGGGGGAGAGACCCAGTACTTC.

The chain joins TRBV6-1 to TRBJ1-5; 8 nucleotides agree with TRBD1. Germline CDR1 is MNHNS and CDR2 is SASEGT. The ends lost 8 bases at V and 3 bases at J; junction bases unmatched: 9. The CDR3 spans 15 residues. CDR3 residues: CASAGGQVYNQPQHF. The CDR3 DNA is TGTGCCAGCGCTGGGGGACAGGTCTACAATCAGCCCCAGCATTTT.

The CDR3 nucleotides read TGTGCCAGCAGCACCCGGGACAGAAATGAAAAACTGTTTTTT. Residues: CASSTRDRNEKLFF. This chain links TRBV9 with TRBJ1-4; 7 bases line up with TRBD1. The CDR3 is 14 amino acids. In germline, CDR1 is SGDLS, CDR2 YYNGEE. The V segment lost 4 bases and the J segment 5 bases; nucleotides outside the gene matches: 5.

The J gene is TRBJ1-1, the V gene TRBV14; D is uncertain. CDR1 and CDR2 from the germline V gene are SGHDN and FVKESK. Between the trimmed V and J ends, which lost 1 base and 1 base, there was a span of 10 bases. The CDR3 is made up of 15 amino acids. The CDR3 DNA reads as TGTGCCAGCAGCCAAGGCCATGTGGGGAACACTGAAGCTTTCTTT. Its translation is CASSQGHVGNTEAFF. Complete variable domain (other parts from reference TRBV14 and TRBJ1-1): EAGVTQFPSHSVIEKGQTVTLRCDPISGHDNLYWYRRVMGKEIKFLLHFVKESKQDESGMPNNRFLAERTGGTYSTLKVQPAELEDSGVYFCASSQGHVGNTEAFFGQGTRLTVV.

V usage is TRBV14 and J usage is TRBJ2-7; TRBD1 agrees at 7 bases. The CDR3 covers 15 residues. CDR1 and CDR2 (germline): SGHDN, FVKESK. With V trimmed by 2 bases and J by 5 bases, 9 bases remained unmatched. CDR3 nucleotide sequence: TGTGCCAGCAGCCAAAAAAGCGACAGGGTCCACGAGCAGTACTTC. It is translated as CASSQKSDRVHEQYF. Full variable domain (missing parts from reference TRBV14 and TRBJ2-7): EAGVTQFPSHSVIEKGQTVTLRCDPISGHDNLYWYRRVMGKEIKFLLHFVKESKQDESGMPNNRFLAERTGGTYSTLKVQPAELEDSGVYFCASSQKSDRVHEQYFGPGTRLTVT.

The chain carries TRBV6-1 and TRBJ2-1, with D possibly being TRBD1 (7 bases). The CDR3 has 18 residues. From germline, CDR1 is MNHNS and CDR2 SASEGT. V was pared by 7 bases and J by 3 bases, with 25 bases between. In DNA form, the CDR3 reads TGTGCCAGCAAAGGGACCTACTCTCAGGGGGGATACTACAATGAGCAGTTCTTC. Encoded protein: CASKGTYSQGGYYNEQFF.

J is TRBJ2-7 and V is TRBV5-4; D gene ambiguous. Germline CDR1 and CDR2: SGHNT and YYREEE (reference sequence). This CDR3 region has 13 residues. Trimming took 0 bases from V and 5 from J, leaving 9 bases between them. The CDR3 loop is CASSLGGFNEQYF. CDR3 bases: TGTGCCAGCAGCTTGGGAGGTTTCAACGAGCAGTACTTC.